The T cell receptor (beta chain) described here comes from a study of cytomegalovirus exposure and HLA in healthy donors. Study-level points and caveats: The listing of 150 to 200 TCR beta chains classed them as cytomegalovirus-associated.

A note on this clone: What it binds is unknown.

The study ran its PCR with 60 Vbeta and 13 Jbeta primers. Some clones are missing from TCRdb's copy, which holds only in-frame ones; the method was immunoSEQ multiplex PCR. Of 70,000 or so clones listed, roughly 90% were seen once; the top ten hold roughly 2%. This receptor was obtained from a woman aged 25-40 years in good health and CMV-seronegative. The sample comprised PBMCs.

The CDR3 sequence is CASSALTSGVYEQYF. The CDR3 region has the DNA TGTGCCAGCAGCGCACTGACTAGCGGGGTGTACGAGCAGTACTTC. The chain carries TRBV9 and TRBJ2-7, with 11 nucleotides matching TRBD2. Germline CDR1 and CDR2: SGDLS and YYNGEE. The CDR3 spans 15 residues. V was pared by 3 bases and J by 4 bases, with 6 bases of the junction left unmatched.